Many counts were recorded for the clone carrying this T cell receptor (beta chain). The antigen remains undetermined. This sample was taken from a study of T cells in Graves' hyperthyroidism and ophthalmopathy. General study results and limits: Blood also showed most of the thyroid clonotypes that were expanded above 0.001.

The source material, RNA transcripts, was used to amplify TCR beta CDR3 regions. HTBI primers drove first-round RT-PCR of the TCR CDR3. TCRdb reanalysed the multiplex PCR reads using MiXCR and keeps one entry per CDR3 protein. This sample has some 560,000 distinct CDR3 sequences, with less than 20% found just once. The germline CDR1 and CDR2 sequences are KGHDR and SFDVKD. The ends were cut back, 3 bases at V and 1 base at J, with 9 bases in the middle. The CDR3 is 15 residues long. Exclusions: uncontrolled infection, other autoimmune disease, pregnancy, lactation. The TCR comes from a young woman with Graves' hyperthyroidism. Sequencing was carried out using blood. J is TRBJ1-5 and V is TRBV24-1, with D uncertain. The DNA for the CDR3 is TGTGCCACCAGTGATCGGACCGTAAGCAATCAGCCCCAGCATTTT. This translates into CATSDRTVSNQPQHF.